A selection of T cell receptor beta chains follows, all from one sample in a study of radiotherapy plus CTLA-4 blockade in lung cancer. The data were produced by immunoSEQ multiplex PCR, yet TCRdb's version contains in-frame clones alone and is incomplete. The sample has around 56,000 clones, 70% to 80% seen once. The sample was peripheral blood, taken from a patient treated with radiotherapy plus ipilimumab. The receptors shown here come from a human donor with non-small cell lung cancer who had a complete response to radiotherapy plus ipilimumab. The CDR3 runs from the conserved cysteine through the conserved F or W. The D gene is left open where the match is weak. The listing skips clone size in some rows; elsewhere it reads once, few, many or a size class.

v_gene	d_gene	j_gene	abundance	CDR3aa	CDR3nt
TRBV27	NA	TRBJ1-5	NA	CASSSERYSNQPQHF	TGTGCCAGCAGTTCAGAGCGGTATAGCAATCAGCCCCAGCATTTT
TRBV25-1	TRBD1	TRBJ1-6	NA	CASSEAQGAPSPLHF	TGTGCCAGCAGTGAGGCACAGGGGGCTCCTTCACCCCTCCACTTT
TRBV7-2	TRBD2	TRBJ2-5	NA	CASSRGQRGKETQYF	TGTGCCAGCAGCCGGGGCCAGCGGGGTAAAGAGACCCAGTACTTC
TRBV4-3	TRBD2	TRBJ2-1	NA	CASSQGTSGGYNEQFF	TGCGCCAGCAGCCAAGGGACTAGCGGGGGCTACAATGAGCAGTTCTTC
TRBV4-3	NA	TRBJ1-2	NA	CASSQGSGTGGYTF	TGCGCCAGCAGCCAAGGTTCAGGGACTGGTGGCTACACCTTC
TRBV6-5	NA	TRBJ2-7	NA	CASSYGGGGFEQYF	TGTGCCAGCAGTTACGGCGGGGGCGGTTTCGAGCAGTACTTC
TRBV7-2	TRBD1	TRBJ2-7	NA	CASSLGGGQGTYEQYF	TGTGCCAGCAGCTTGGGGGGGGGACAGGGGACCTACGAGCAGTACTTC
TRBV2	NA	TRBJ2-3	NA	CASSERRSTDTQYF	TGTGCCAGCAGTGAAAGGCGGAGCACAGATACGCAGTATTTT
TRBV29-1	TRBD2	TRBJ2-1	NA	CSVAGTSVRLGEQFF	TGCAGCGTCGCTGGGACTAGCGTTAGGTTGGGTGAGCAGTTCTTC
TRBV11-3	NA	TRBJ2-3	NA	CASSLVVGATDTQYF	TGTGCCAGCAGCTTAGTGGTCGGAGCCACAGATACGCAGTATTTT
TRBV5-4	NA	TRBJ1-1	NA	CASSLGLQNTEAFF	TGTGCCAGCAGCCTAGGTCTACAGAACACTGAAGCTTTCTTT
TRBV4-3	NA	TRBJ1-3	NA	CASSQVYSSGNTIYF	TGCGCCAGCAGCCAAGTTTATAGCTCTGGAAACACCATATATTTT
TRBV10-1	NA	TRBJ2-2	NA	CASRVGQGNGELFF	TGCGCCAGCAGAGTTGGGCAGGGGAACGGGGAGCTGTTTTTT
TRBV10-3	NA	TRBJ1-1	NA	CAISQGRNTEAFF	TGTGCCATCAGCCAGGGGCGGAACACTGAAGCTTTCTTT
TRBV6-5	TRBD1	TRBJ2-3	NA	CASSYGTGQGDTQYF	TGTGCCAGCAGTTACGGGACAGGGCAAGGAGATACGCAGTATTTT
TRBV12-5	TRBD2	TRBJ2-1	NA	CASGLPGLAGLRSHNEQFF	TGTGCTAGTGGGCTGCCGGGACTAGCGGGACTACGATCCCACAATGAGCAGTTCTTC
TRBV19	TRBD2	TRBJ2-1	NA	CASEETSGRREQFF	TGTGCCAGTGAGGAGACTAGCGGGAGAAGGGAGCAGTTCTTC
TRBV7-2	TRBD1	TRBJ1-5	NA	CASSRGTGGPNQPQHF	TGTGCCAGCAGCCGCGGGACAGGGGGCCCCAATCAGCCCCAGCATTTT
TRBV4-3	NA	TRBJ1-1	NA	CASSPGGGRWSTEAFF	TGCGCCAGCAGCCCCGGGGGGGGCCGATGGAGCACTGAAGCTTTCTTT
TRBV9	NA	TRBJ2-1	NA	CASSSGLGDEQFF	TGTGCCAGCAGCAGCGGGTTGGGCGACGAGCAGTTCTTC
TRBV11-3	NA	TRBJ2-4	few	CASSWGDGMENIQYF	TGTGCCAGCAGCTGGGGGGATGGGATGGAAAACATTCAGTACTTC
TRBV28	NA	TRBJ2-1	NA	CASSSPPKSSYNEQFF	TGTGCCAGCAGTTCACCACCGAAGAGCTCCTACAATGAGCAGTTCTTC
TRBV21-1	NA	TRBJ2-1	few	CASSKRGQGYNEQFF	TGTGCCAGCAGCAAAAGGGGGCAGGGATACAATGAGCAGTTCTTC
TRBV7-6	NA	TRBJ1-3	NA	CASSPGTDSGNTIYF	TGTGCCAGCAGCCCAGGGACTGACTCTGGAAACACCATATATTTT
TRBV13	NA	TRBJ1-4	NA	CASSVKRDTNEKLFF	TGTGCCAGCAGCGTTAAGCGGGACACTAATGAAAAACTGTTTTTT
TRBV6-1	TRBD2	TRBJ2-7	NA	CASMRSGASFEQYF	TGTGCCAGCATGAGGAGCGGGGCTTCCTTCGAGCAGTACTTC
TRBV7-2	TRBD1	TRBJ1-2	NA	CASRDTQGAHGYTF	TGTGCCAGCAGGGATACACAGGGGGCTCATGGCTACACCTTC
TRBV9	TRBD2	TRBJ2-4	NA	CASSVDREAHQYF	TGTGCCAGCAGCGTAGACCGGGAGGCCCACCAGTACTTC
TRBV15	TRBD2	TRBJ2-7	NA	CATSRDSGGSYEQYF	TGTGCCACCAGCAGAGATAGCGGGGGCTCCTACGAGCAGTACTTC
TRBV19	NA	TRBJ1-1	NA	CASSIDWSEAFF	TGTGCCAGTAGTATAGATTGGAGTGAGGCTTTCTTT
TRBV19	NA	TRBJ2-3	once	CASRGGRQARSGDTQYF	TGTGCCAGTAGGGGTGGACGGCAGGCGCGCAGCGGAGATACGCAGTATTTT
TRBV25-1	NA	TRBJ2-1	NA	CASSEQGGTYNEQFF	TGTGCCAGCAGTGAGCAGGGTGGCACCTACAATGAGCAGTTCTTC
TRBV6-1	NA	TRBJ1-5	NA	CASSGTSGNQPQHF	TGTGCCAGCAGTGGGACTTCAGGCAATCAGCCCCAGCATTTT
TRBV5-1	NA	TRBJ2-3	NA	CASSLESRVGTDTQYF	TGCGCCAGCAGCTTGGAGTCCAGGGTGGGCACAGATACGCAGTATTTT
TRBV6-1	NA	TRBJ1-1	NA	CASSGEQTTNTEAFF	TGTGCCAGCAGTGGGGAACAGACTACGAACACTGAAGCTTTCTTT
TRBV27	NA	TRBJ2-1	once	CASSSRGDYNEQFF	TGTGCCAGCAGTTCCAGGGGGGATTACAATGAGCAGTTCTTC
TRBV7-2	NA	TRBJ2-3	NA	CASSFGDTQYF	TGTGCCAGCAGCTTCGGAGATACGCAGTATTTT
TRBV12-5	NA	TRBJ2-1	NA	CASGSTSNNEQFF	TGTGCTAGTGGCTCGACATCGAACAATGAGCAGTTCTTC
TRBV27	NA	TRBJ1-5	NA	CASSSRGSNQPQHF	TGTGCCAGCAGTTCCAGGGGTAGCAATCAGCCCCAGCATTTT
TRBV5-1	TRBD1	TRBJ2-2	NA	CASSRQGMMPGELFF	TGCGCCAGCAGCCGACAGGGGATGATGCCCGGGGAGCTGTTTTTT
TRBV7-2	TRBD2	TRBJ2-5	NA	CASSLASGGVEETQYF	TGTGCCAGCAGCTTAGCTAGCGGGGGGGTGGAAGAGACCCAGTACTTC
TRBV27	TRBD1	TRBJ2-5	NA	CASSHPRTGSGQETQYF	TGTGCCAGCAGTCACCCAAGGACAGGGAGTGGCCAAGAGACCCAGTACTTC
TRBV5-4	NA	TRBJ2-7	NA	CASSLNRDEQYF	TGTGCCAGCAGCTTGAATCGTGACGAGCAGTACTTC
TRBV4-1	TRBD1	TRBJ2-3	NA	CASSQEGQGLGTDTQYF	TGCGCCAGCAGCCAAGAAGGACAGGGCCTCGGGACAGATACGCAGTATTTT
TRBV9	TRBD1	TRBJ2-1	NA	CASGLEGQGAGEQFF	TGTGCCAGCGGTCTCGAGGGACAGGGGGCCGGTGAGCAGTTCTTC
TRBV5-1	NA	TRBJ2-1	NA	CASSLELSSYNEQFF	TGCGCCAGCAGCTTGGAGTTGAGCTCCTACAATGAGCAGTTCTTC
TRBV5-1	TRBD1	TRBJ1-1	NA	CASSYGQARSEAFF	TGCGCCAGCAGCTACGGACAGGCTCGTTCTGAAGCTTTCTTT
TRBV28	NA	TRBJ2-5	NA	CASSVSQETQYF	TGTGCCAGCAGTGTTTCTCAAGAGACCCAGTACTTC
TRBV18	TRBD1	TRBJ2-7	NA	CASSPTDRDEQYF	TGTGCCAGCTCACCAACCGACAGGGACGAGCAGTACTTC
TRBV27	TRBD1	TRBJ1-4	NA	CASSRQGAKGEKLFF	TGTGCCAGCAGTCGACAGGGGGCCAAAGGTGAAAAACTGTTTTTT